These 31 T cell receptor beta chains were all obtained from the same sample, sequenced in a study of response to subunit inactivated influenza vaccine. TCRdb processed the RT-PCR reads anew with MiXCR; each CDR3 protein has one entry. Of about 780,000 distinct CDR3 sequences in the sample, around 20% were seen once. This specimen was PBMCs from blood, taken roughly 5 days after vaccination. All receptors come from a man aged 45-65 years who received an inactivated influenza vaccine.

In its sample, this clonotype was seen a few times. The V gene is TRBV12-3 or TRBV12-4, the J gene TRBJ2-1, with TRBD1 as a possible D gene (5 bases). The CDR3 covers 13 residues. Trimming stripped 3 bases from V and 7 bases from J, with 10 bases between. The CDR3 DNA is TGTGCCAGCAGTTTGACAGTGAGGAATGAGCAGTTCTTC. Amino acids: CASSLTVRNEQFF.

The gene calls are TRBV6-5 and TRBJ1-1; 7 nucleotides match TRBD1. The germline V gene has CDR1 MNHEY and CDR2 SVGAGI. With 5 bases clipped from V and 8 bases from J, the junction kept 2 bases outside the gene matches. The CDR3 contains 11 residues. CDR3 bases: TGTGCCAGCAGTACCAGGGGGGAAGCTTTCTTT. Translating gives CASSTRGEAFF.

The gene calls are TRBV5-1 and TRBJ1-2; D remains unclear. The V end lost 0 bases, the J end lost 3 bases, and 6 bases lay between the germline ends. The CDR3 has 13 amino acids. The V gene's germline CDR1 is SGHRS and CDR2 YFSETQ. The CDR3 spells CASSLGDDYGYTF. The CDR3 coding sequence is TGCGCCAGCAGCTTGGGTGACGACTATGGCTACACCTTC.

The rearrangement links TRBV20-1 to TRBJ2-5; TRBD2 matches at 11 bases. Trimming removed 2 bases from V and 4 bases from J; junction bases left unmatched: 12. This CDR3 spans 17 amino acids. The germline V gene encodes CDR1 DFQATT and CDR2 SNEGSKA (reference sequence). This CDR3 reads CSARYWARLAGGETQYF. The CDR3 region has the DNA TGCAGTGCTAGATACTGGGCAAGGCTAGCGGGAGGAGAGACCCAGTACTTC.

This clonotype was found a few times. The gene calls are TRBV29-1 and TRBJ2-1; 8 positions match TRBD2. CDR3 length equals 15 residues. CDR1 is SQVTM, CDR2 ANQGSEA, per germline. Trimming took 0 bases from V and 5 from J; bases not matched to a gene: 6. Written as DNA, the CDR3 is TGCAGCGTTGAAGATCTAGCGGGTCTGAACAATGAGCAGTTCTTC. Translation: CSVEDLAGLNNEQFF.

This chain joins TRBV30 and TRBJ1-2, with D uncertain. This CDR3 contains 15 residues. V shed 0 bases and J shed 1 base, with 12 bases lying between them. In germline, CDR1 is GTSNPN, CDR2 SVGIG (reference sequence). For the CDR3, the DNA is TGTGCCTGGAGTGTAGGTCTGGGGATTAACTATGGCTACACCTTC. Translating it yields CAWSVGLGINYGYTF.

The rearrangement joins TRBV28 to TRBJ2-5; 7 bases are a match to TRBD1. The CDR3 covers 15 residues. CDR1 and CDR2 from the germline V gene are MDHEN and SYDVKM. J was trimmed by 5 bases and V by 5 bases; bases with no gene match: 11. Here the CDR3 reads CASSHDRVRRETQYF. The CDR3, as DNA: TGTGCCAGCAGTCACGACAGGGTTCGGCGGGAGACCCAGTACTTC.

This clonotype was seen only a few times. The rearrangement uses TRBV5-6 and TRBJ2-7, with D possibly called TRBD1 or TRBD2 (6 bases each). Per germline, CDR1 SGHDT and CDR2 YYEEEE. The CDR3 extends over 16 amino acids. V dropped 3 bases and J dropped 2 bases, with 18 bases sitting between them. CDR3 DNA sequence: TGTGCCAGCAGCTGGACAGCGACTAGAACGGCCTACGAGCAGTACTTC. This sequence encodes CASSWTATRTAYEQYF. Variable domain in full (rest from reference TRBV5-6 and TRBJ2-7): DAGVTQSPTHLIKTRGQQVTLRCSPKSGHDTVSWYQQALGQGPQFIFQYYEEEERQRGNFPDRFSGHQFPNYSSELNVNALLLGDSALYLCASSWTATRTAYEQYFGPGTRLTVT.

This rearrangement joins TRBV5-1 to TRBJ1-3; TRBD1 aligns across 8 bases. V lost 5 bases, J lost 0 bases, and 7 bases stayed unmatched. CDR1 is SGHRS and CDR2 is YFSETQ in the germline V gene. This CDR3 is 16 amino acids long. DNA for the CDR3: TGCGCCAGCAGGGCCGGGACAGGCCTCTCTGGAAACACCATATATTTT. Its translation: CASRAGTGLSGNTIYF.

The chain joins TRBV9 to TRBJ2-1; D might be TRBD2 (6 bases). This CDR3 is built from 14 residues. The germline V gene has CDR1 SGDLS and CDR2 YYNGEE. V was cut by 0 bases and J by 6 bases, with 10 bases left in between. CDR3 coding DNA: TGTGCCAGCAGCGTAGATGGGAGGTCCAATGAGCAGTTCTTC. It codes for CASSVDGRSNEQFF.

This clonotype was counted a few times. The rearrangement joins TRBV20-1 to TRBJ2-2, with D unresolved. The V end was cut by 1 base, the J end by 6 bases, with 9 bases between. The CDR3 is 13 residues long. Looked up from germline, CDR1 is DFQATT and CDR2 is SNEGSKA (reference sequence). CDR3 nucleotide sequence: TGCAGTGCTAGAGGTGGATCCCCCGGGGAGCTGTTTTTT. Amino acids: CSARGGSPGELFF.

This clonotype was seen a handful of times. The chain joins TRBV4-1 to TRBJ1-4; 8 bases match TRBD1. Germline CDR1 and CDR2: MGHRA and YSYEKL. Trimming removed 0 bases from V and 11 bases from J; junction bases left unmatched: 11. This CDR3 region has 16 residues. CDR3 region: CASSQDATGAVQKLFF. The CDR3 nucleotides read TGCGCCAGCAGCCAAGATGCGACAGGGGCCGTTCAGAAACTGTTTTTT.

This clonotype showed up just a few times. The chain carries TRBV2 and TRBJ2-5, with 7 bases lining up with TRBD1. There are 15 residues in the CDR3. Per the germline V gene, CDR1 is SNHLY and CDR2 is FYNNEI. J gave up 2 bases and V 5 bases, and 8 bases lay outside the gene matches. This CDR3 reads CASSHGQEDQETQYF. The CDR3 region has the DNA TGTGCCAGCAGTCACGGACAGGAGGATCAAGAGACCCAGTACTTC.

The chain couples TRBV2 to TRBJ2-5; D is possibly TRBD2 (6 bases). Germline assignment: CDR1 SNHLY and CDR2 FYNNEI. The CDR3 runs 12 residues. Deletions cut 7 bases from V and 4 bases from J, with 10 bases between. The CDR3, as DNA: TGTGCCAGCATGCTAGCGCCAGAGACCCAGTACTTC. This gives the protein CASMLAPETQYF.

The chain is built from TRBV29-1 and TRBJ2-5; D is undetermined. Trimming stripped 3 bases from V and 7 bases from J, with 15 bases between. Per the germline V gene, CDR1 is SQVTM and CDR2 is ANQGSEA. The CDR3 contains 13 residues. CDR3 protein: CSVDLVRHGTQYF. In nucleotides, the CDR3 is TGCAGCGTTGATTTAGTTAGGCATGGGACCCAGTACTTC.

In its sample, this clonotype was seen a few times. This sequence joins TRBV27 and TRBJ2-1; the match to TRBD2 covers 8 bases. With V trimmed by 6 bases and J by 8 bases, 9 bases remained unmatched. Germline CDR1 reads MNHEY; CDR2 reads SMNVEV (reference sequence). The CDR3 runs to 14 residues. The CDR3 region has the DNA TGTGCCAGCAGATCAGCGGGAGTATATCATGAGCAGTTCTTC. This encodes CASRSAGVYHEQFF.

This clonotype was detected a few times. The genes are TRBV6-1 and TRBJ2-2; perhaps TRBD2 as D (5 bases). CDR1 MNHNS and CDR2 SASEGT come from the germline V gene. V lost 6 bases to trimming and J lost 1 base, with 15 bases between them. This CDR3 contains 16 residues. CDR3 sequence (DNA): TGTGCCAGCAGGGATAACCGGGATCTGAACACCGGGGAGCTGTTTTTT. Encoded protein: CASRDNRDLNTGELFF.

V and J are TRBV20-1 and TRBJ2-3; D remains ambiguous. V was pared by 5 bases and J by 1 base, with 13 bases between. This CDR3 region has 14 residues. The germline CDR1 and CDR2 sequences are DFQATT and SNEGSKA (reference sequence). This CDR3 is CSAYRKTGTDTQYF. The CDR3 DNA reads TGCAGTGCTTACCGGAAGACCGGCACAGATACGCAGTATTTT.

The chain combines TRBV12-3 or TRBV12-4 with TRBJ2-2; D perhaps matches TRBD2 (5 bases). CDR3 length: 14 amino acids. Trimming left V 4 bases short and J 4 bases short, with 10 bases between. CDR3 loop: CASSYRAGTGELFF. DNA of the CDR3: TGTGCCAGCAGTTACCGGGCGGGCACCGGGGAGCTGTTTTTT.

The chain is built from TRBV29-1 and TRBJ2-5; D not certain. Germline V gives CDR1 SQVTM, CDR2 ANQGSEA. This CDR3 is built from 11 residues. The V gene lost 2 bases and the J gene lost 5 bases, with 6 bases spanning the gap. The CDR3: CSVESEETQYF. CDR3 coding DNA: TGCAGCGTTGAATCCGAGGAGACCCAGTACTTC.

This chain connects TRBV7-8 to TRBJ2-7; D not resolved. Trimming took 5 bases from V and 4 from J, leaving 18 bases between them. CDR1 SGHVS and CDR2 FQNEAQ come from the germline V gene. The CDR3 extends over 15 amino acids. In DNA, the CDR3 is TGTGCCAGCAGCCCTAACCTTGAACGGCGTTACGAGCAGTACTTC. Translated, it gives CASSPNLERRYEQYF.

This sequence joins TRBV10-2 and TRBJ2-2; no reliable D call. The CDR3 length is 14 residues. Germline CDR1 reads WSHSY; CDR2 reads SAAADI. Trimming removed 7 bases from V and 0 bases from J, with 9 bases in between. Here the CDR3 reads CASKVLPNTGELFF. The CDR3 coding sequence is TGCGCCAGCAAGGTCCTACCGAACACCGGGGAGCTGTTTTTT.

This clonotype was seen more than once but under ten times. The CDR3 bases are TGTGCCTGGAGTGTACTAGGGGCAAACATTCAGTACTTC. It yields the protein CAWSVLGANIQYF. The chain is built from TRBV30 and TRBJ2-4; D might be TRBD1 or TRBD2, each matching 5 bases. Per germline, CDR1 GTSNPN and CDR2 SVGIG (reference sequence). Trimming removed 0 bases from V and 6 bases from J, with 9 bases in between. CDR3 size: 13 residues.

This sequence joins TRBV7-2 and TRBJ2-7; the match to TRBD1 covers 11 bases. Germline lookup yields CDR1 SGHTA and CDR2 FQGNSA. After removal of 8 bases from V and 3 bases from J, the junction contained 6 bases not matched to a gene. The CDR3 consists of 14 residues. CDR3 amino acids: CASGGQGGLYEQYF. The CDR3 bases are TGTGCCAGCGGGGGACAGGGGGGTCTCTACGAGCAGTACTTC.

The chain has TRBV10-3 and TRBJ2-7; no definite D call. V lost 0 bases and J lost 7, with 10 bases in between. The length of the CDR3 is 13 residues. Germline CDR1 is ENHRY and CDR2 is SYGVKD. The DNA for the CDR3 is TGTGCCATCAGTGAGTCGACCGGGTGGGAGCAGTACTTC. Translated: CAISESTGWEQYF.

This clonotype was observed a few times. This chain connects TRBV20-1 to TRBJ2-3, with 9 bases matching TRBD1. There are 15 residues in the CDR3. V dropped 6 bases and J dropped 2; count of bases not matched to a gene: 9. Germline CDR1 and CDR2: DFQATT and SNEGSKA (reference sequence). CDR3 sequence: CSAATGTGLTDTQYF. CDR3 nucleotide sequence: TGCAGTGCGGCCACCGGGACAGGGCTCACAGATACGCAGTATTTT.

V is TRBV9 and J is TRBJ1-1, with TRBD1 identical over 9 bases. This CDR3 region has 16 residues. Germline V gene data show CDR1 as SGDLS and CDR2 as YYNGEE. V lost 4 bases, J lost 6 bases, and 13 bases stayed unmatched. CDR3 residues: CASSPLPGDRGSEAFF. The DNA of the CDR3 is TGTGCCAGCAGCCCCCTCCCCGGAGACAGGGGGTCTGAAGCTTTCTTT.

This clonotype was picked up many times. The V call is TRBV29-1, the J call TRBJ2-7; 10 bases align to TRBD1. The CDR3 runs 14 residues. V shed 7 bases, J shed 3 bases, and the junction held 9 bases outside the gene matches. Germline CDR1 is SQVTM and CDR2 is ANQGSEA. The CDR3 nucleotides read TGCAGCGGCTCAACCGGGACAGGGGTCTACGAGCAGTACTTC. It yields the protein CSGSTGTGVYEQYF.

This clonotype was seen repeatedly, ten times or more. The chain joins TRBV3-1 to TRBJ2-2; D gene unclear. The V gene lost 1 base and the J gene lost 7 bases, with 7 bases spanning the gap. CDR1 is LGHDT and CDR2 is YNNKEL in the germline V gene (reference sequence). CDR3 size: 13 residues. CDR3 sequence: CASSQAAVGELFF. DNA of the CDR3: TGTGCCAGCAGCCAAGCAGCCGTCGGGGAGCTGTTTTTT.

This clonotype has more than one count but fewer than ten. The chain employs TRBV6-1 and TRBJ2-1; D possibly corresponds to TRBD2 (7 bases). The V end was cut by 6 bases, the J end by 7 bases, with 16 bases between. The CDR3 runs 14 residues. Per germline, CDR1 MNHNS and CDR2 SASEGT. The DNA of the CDR3 is TGTGCCAGCAGGACCGGGGGGCCAACGAATGAGCAGTTCTTC. Translation gives CASRTGGPTNEQFF.

This clonotype was seen only a few times. J is TRBJ2-4 and V is TRBV3-1; unclear D gene. Germline V gene lookup returns CDR1 LGHDT and CDR2 YNNKEL (reference sequence). CDR3 length: 14 amino acids. V was clipped by 3 bases and J by 7 bases, with 13 bases between them. This CDR3 reads CASSQAQRWNIQYF. The DNA of the CDR3 is TGTGCCAGCAGCCAGGCCCAGAGGTGGAACATTCAGTACTTC.